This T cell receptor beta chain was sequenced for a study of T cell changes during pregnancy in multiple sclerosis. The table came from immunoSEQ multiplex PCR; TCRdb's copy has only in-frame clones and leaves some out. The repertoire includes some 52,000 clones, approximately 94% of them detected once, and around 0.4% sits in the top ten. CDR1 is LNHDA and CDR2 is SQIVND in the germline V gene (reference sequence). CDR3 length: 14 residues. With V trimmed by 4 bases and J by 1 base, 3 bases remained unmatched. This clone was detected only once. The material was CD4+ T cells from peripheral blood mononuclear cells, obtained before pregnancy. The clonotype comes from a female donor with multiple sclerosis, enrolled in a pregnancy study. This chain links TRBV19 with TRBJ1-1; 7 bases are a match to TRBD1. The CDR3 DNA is TGTGCCAGTAGTAGACAGGGCGCGAACACTGAAGCTTTCTTT. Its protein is CASSRQGANTEAFF. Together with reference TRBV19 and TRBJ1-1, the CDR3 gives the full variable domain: DGGITQSPKYLFRKEGQNVTLSCEQNLNHDAMYWYRQDPGQGLRLIYYSQIVNDFQKGDIAEGYSVSREKKESFPLTVTSAQKNPTAFYLCASSRQGANTEAFFGQGTRLTVV.